This T cell receptor (beta chain) originates from a study of cytotoxic CD8 clonotypes in ibrutinib-treated CLL. Trimming took 9 bases from V and 0 from J, leaving 15 bases between them. The V gene's germline CDR1 is MDHEN and CDR2 SYDVKM. The CDR3 consists of 14 residues. Generated by immunoSEQ multiplex PCR, the TCRdb table keeps only in-frame clones and is missing some. The table records 150,000 to 200,000 clones, approximately 77% of them present only once. The genes are TRBV28 and TRBJ2-7; D call uncertain. The TCR sequence derives from a human donor with chronic lymphocytic leukemia. Sequenced material: PBMCs, taken after 12 months of ibrutinib treatment. This chain's CDR3 is CASSVVRSSYEQYF. The DNA for the CDR3 is TGTGCCAGTTCCGTGGTGAGGAGCTCCTACGAGCAGTACTTC.